The present entry profiles one T cell receptor beta chain with its context. This entry belongs to a study of control samples from healthy donors and cancer patients. The CDR3 extends over 15 amino acids. Germline V gene sequence: CDR1 LNHDA, CDR2 SQIVND (reference sequence). The germline V and J ends were trimmed by 4 bases and 5 bases, with 17 bases remaining between them. Only in-frame clones appear in the TCRdb table, and some are missing; sequencing was by immunoSEQ multiplex PCR. In the table there are more than 110,000 clones, roughly 89% of which are singletons. The sequence derives from a man aged 30 to 45 in good health. The chain combines TRBV19 with TRBJ1-2; maybe TRBD1 (5 bases). What was sequenced was blood. DNA for the CDR3: TGTGCCAGTAGTAGCGCAGGTCTTTCAGGGTATGGCTACACCTTC. It yields the protein CASSSAGLSGYGYTF.